This T cell receptor (beta chain) comes out of a study of cytomegalovirus exposure and HLA in healthy donors. Study-level information: The same platform used for the approximately 670 first-cohort repertoires was also used for the 120 or so validation repertoires, as a later analysis reported.

A note on this clone: Its matching antigen is unknown.

Sequenced by immunoSEQ multiplex PCR; TCRdb stores in-frame clones only, minus some. Of 120,000 or so clones in the sample, 88% are singletons; the top ten hold 1.5% to 2%. Broader study findings: Most TCRs appeared rarely, but some public TCRs recurred in many donors. With high specificity and sensitivity, the classifier reportedly diagnosed cytomegalovirus status.

This TCR was sampled from a man between 18 and 35 years old in good health and CMV-seronegative. Sequencing was carried out using PBMCs.

In DNA form, the CDR3 reads TGTGCCAGCAGTTTTAACACTGAAAAACTGTTTTTT. The encoded protein is CASSFNTEKLFF. The V and J genes are TRBV28 and TRBJ1-4; D not certain. Trimming removed 3 bases from V and 7 bases from J, with 6 bases in between. The germline CDR1 and CDR2 sequences are MDHEN and SYDVKM. CDR3 size: 12 residues. Full variable domain (missing parts from reference TRBV28 and TRBJ1-4): DVKVTQSSRYLVKRTGEKVFLECVQDMDHENMFWYRQDPGLGLRLIYFSYDVKMKEKGDIPEGYSVSREKKERFSLILESASTNQTSMYLCASSFNTEKLFFGSGTQLSVL.